A selection of T cell receptor beta chains follows, all from one sample in a study of patients and donors after allogeneic stem cell transplantation. TCRdb fed the RT-PCR reads into MiXCR, producing one record per CDR3 protein. The top ten hold about 37% of the sample, which has 20,000 or so distinct CDR3 sequences, approximately 5% seen once. Sample: blood, either unsorted or a sorted T cell fraction (not recorded which). The receptor source for this set is a human donor who was either an allogeneic HSCT recipient or a stem cell or donor lymphocyte infusion donor (not recorded which). It is not recorded whose cells these are; they may come from a transplant donor. Each CDR3 is given with its conserved first and last residue. A D gene is named only where the DNA matches it firmly. Where a row states a size, it is once, few, many or the class of an expanded clone; other rows omit it.

j_gene: TRBJ1-5
d_gene: .
v_gene: TRBV29-1
abundance: many
CDR3nt: TGCAGCGTTGAGTTTGTCAAGGATCAGCCCCAGCATTTT
CDR3aa: CSVEFVKDQPQHF

j_gene: TRBJ2-2
d_gene: TRBD2
v_gene: TRBV7-3
abundance: few
CDR3nt: TGTGCCAGCAGGGAAACTAGCGGGGCGAACACCGGGGAGCTGTTTTTT
CDR3aa: CASRETSGANTGELFF

j_gene: TRBJ1-2
d_gene: .
v_gene: TRBV5-1
abundance: many
CDR3nt: TGCGCCAGCACCCTGGCCCCCACCGAGTACTATGGCTACACCTTC
CDR3aa: CASTLAPTEYYGYTF

j_gene: TRBJ1-6
d_gene: .
v_gene: TRBV7-9
abundance: many
CDR3nt: TGTGCCAGCAGCTTAGCGGGGTCAGATAATTCACCCCTCCACTTT
CDR3aa: CASSLAGSDNSPLHF

j_gene: TRBJ2-5
d_gene: .
v_gene: TRBV7-8
abundance: many
CDR3nt: TGTGCCAGCAGCTTTTACACTAGTATGGAGACCCAGTACTTC
CDR3aa: CASSFYTSMETQYF

j_gene: TRBJ2-1
d_gene: TRBD2
v_gene: TRBV9
abundance: .
CDR3nt: TGTGCCAGCGAGCGGGGTCCCGGAAATAACAATGAGCAGTTCTTC
CDR3aa: CASERGPGNNNEQFF

j_gene: TRBJ2-7
d_gene: .
v_gene: TRBV28
abundance: many
CDR3nt: TGTGCCAGCAGTTTCGCTTTGGCTAGCCTGACCTACGAGCAGTACTTC
CDR3aa: CASSFALASLTYEQYF

j_gene: TRBJ1-2
d_gene: .
v_gene: TRBV7-9
abundance: many
CDR3nt: TGTGCCACCGCGTTTGCGGGTTATGGCTACACCTTC
CDR3aa: CATAFAGYGYTF

j_gene: TRBJ2-7
d_gene: TRBD2
v_gene: TRBV10-3
abundance: many
CDR3nt: TGTGCCGACCAGGGACTAGCCCTAGGCTACGAGCAGTACTTC
CDR3aa: CADQGLALGYEQYF

j_gene: TRBJ1-5
d_gene: .
v_gene: TRBV5-1
abundance: many
CDR3nt: TGCGCCAGCAGCTTGGGACCGGGGGGCAATCAGCCCCAGCATTTT
CDR3aa: CASSLGPGGNQPQHF

j_gene: TRBJ1-1
d_gene: .
v_gene: TRBV18
abundance: few
CDR3nt: TGTGCCAGCTCACCAGGGTTCGGGAACACTGAAGCTTTCTTT
CDR3aa: CASSPGFGNTEAFF

j_gene: TRBJ2-2
d_gene: .
v_gene: TRBV2
abundance: many
CDR3nt: TGTGCCAGCACCGAAGGCGGGGGCAACACCGGGGAGCTGTTTTTT
CDR3aa: CASTEGGGNTGELFF

j_gene: TRBJ2-5
d_gene: .
v_gene: TRBV29-1
abundance: few
CDR3nt: TGCAGCGTTTGCCGCCTCGGGCTAGCCAGCAACAGGAAAGAGACCCAGTACTTC
CDR3aa: CSVCRLGLASNRKETQYF

j_gene: TRBJ1-1
d_gene: .
v_gene: TRBV7-9
abundance: many
CDR3nt: TGTGCCAGCAGCTTTCGGGGGTACATGAACACTGAAGCTTTCTTT
CDR3aa: CASSFRGYMNTEAFF

j_gene: TRBJ1-1
d_gene: .
v_gene: TRBV7-2
abundance: few
CDR3nt: TGTGCCAGCAGCTTAATCGCAGCTAGGACTGAAGCTTTCTTT
CDR3aa: CASSLIAARTEAFF

j_gene: TRBJ1-5
d_gene: .
v_gene: TRBV28
abundance: few
CDR3nt: TGTGCCAGCAGTCCGGACATTAGCAATCAGCCCCAGCATTTT
CDR3aa: CASSPDISNQPQHF

j_gene: TRBJ2-3
d_gene: .
v_gene: TRBV19
abundance: .
CDR3nt: TGTGCCAGTAGTGAGTCCTGGCGCACAGATACGCAGTATTTT
CDR3aa: CASSESWRTDTQYF

j_gene: TRBJ2-6
d_gene: .
v_gene: TRBV27
abundance: many
CDR3nt: TGTGCCAGCAGTCTCACCCCCCCCGGGTGGGGCCAGGCTGGGGCCAACGTCCTGACTTTC
CDR3aa: CASSLTPPGWGQAGANVLTF

j_gene: TRBJ2-3
d_gene: TRBD2
v_gene: TRBV15
abundance: .
CDR3nt: TGTGCCACCAGCTCTAGCGGCGCAGATACGCAGTATTTT
CDR3aa: CATSSSGADTQYF

j_gene: TRBJ2-5
d_gene: .
v_gene: TRBV7-9
abundance: medium-sized
CDR3nt: TGTGCCAGCAGCCGCATTGGGACCCCCTCGGAGACCCAGTACTTC
CDR3aa: CASSRIGTPSETQYF

j_gene: TRBJ2-5
d_gene: TRBD2
v_gene: TRBV5-4
abundance: many
CDR3nt: TGTGCCAGCAGCTTTGGGGGACTAGCGGAAGAGACCCAGTACTTC
CDR3aa: CASSFGGLAEETQYF

j_gene: TRBJ1-4
d_gene: .
v_gene: TRBV4-1
abundance: .
CDR3nt: TGCGCCAGCAGCCGTTGGGGGTCTAATGAAAAACTGTTTTTT
CDR3aa: CASSRWGSNEKLFF

j_gene: TRBJ2-2
d_gene: .
v_gene: TRBV5-5
abundance: many
CDR3nt: TGTGCCAGCAGCTTGAGGGACCCCCACGAGAACACCGGGGAGCTGTTTTTT
CDR3aa: CASSLRDPHENTGELFF

j_gene: TRBJ1-2
d_gene: TRBD1
v_gene: TRBV6-1
abundance: many
CDR3nt: TGTGCCAGCAGTACCTCCGCGGGACAGAACTATGGCTACACCTTC
CDR3aa: CASSTSAGQNYGYTF

j_gene: TRBJ2-5
d_gene: TRBD1
v_gene: TRBV7-9
abundance: many
CDR3nt: TGTGCCAGCAGCATGACAGGGATCCAAGAGACCCAGTACTTC
CDR3aa: CASSMTGIQETQYF

j_gene: TRBJ2-3
d_gene: TRBD1
v_gene: TRBV7-3
abundance: many
CDR3nt: TGTGCCAGCAGCGCTAGGACAGGGGATACGCAGTATTTT
CDR3aa: CASSARTGDTQYF

j_gene: TRBJ1-4
d_gene: .
v_gene: TRBV6-5
abundance: few
CDR3nt: TGTGCCAGCAGTTACACAGGACGGGGGGAAAAACTGTTTTTT
CDR3aa: CASSYTGRGEKLFF

j_gene: TRBJ1-1
d_gene: .
v_gene: TRBV19
abundance: .
CDR3nt: TGTGCCAGTAGTATATCAGGGCGTCGCACTGAAGCTTTCTTT
CDR3aa: CASSISGRRTEAFF

j_gene: TRBJ1-4
d_gene: .
v_gene: TRBV15
abundance: many
CDR3nt: TGTGCCACCAGCAGGGGACCGGGGGAAAAACTGTTTTTT
CDR3aa: CATSRGPGEKLFF

j_gene: TRBJ2-7
d_gene: .
v_gene: TRBV15
abundance: many
CDR3nt: TGTGCCACCAGCAGAGGGCAGGCTCTAAACGAGCAGTACTTC
CDR3aa: CATSRGQALNEQYF

j_gene: TRBJ1-2
d_gene: .
v_gene: TRBV6-1
abundance: .
CDR3nt: TGTGCCAGCAGTGAAGACCCACGGGGCTACACCTTC
CDR3aa: CASSEDPRGYTF

j_gene: TRBJ1-4
d_gene: .
v_gene: TRBV24-1
abundance: many
CDR3nt: TGTGCCACCAGTGACCCGCGGGGGGATGGAGAAAAACTGTTTTTT
CDR3aa: CATSDPRGDGEKLFF

j_gene: TRBJ1-4
d_gene: .
v_gene: TRBV28
abundance: many
CDR3nt: TGTGCCAGCAGTTTATCCAGGGTGGAAAAACTGTTTTTT
CDR3aa: CASSLSRVEKLFF

j_gene: TRBJ2-3
d_gene: .
v_gene: TRBV3-1
abundance: many
CDR3nt: TGTGCCAGCAGCCAATGGGGTACGCAGTATTTT
CDR3aa: CASSQWGTQYF

j_gene: TRBJ1-5
d_gene: .
v_gene: TRBV20-1
abundance: medium-sized
CDR3nt: TGCAGTGCTAACGCGGGACACCCTACCGATCAGCCCCAGCATTTT
CDR3aa: CSANAGHPTDQPQHF

j_gene: TRBJ1-4
d_gene: TRBD1
v_gene: TRBV9
abundance: many
CDR3nt: TGTGCCAGCAGCGCCGACAGGGGGAATTGGGGAAAACTGTTTTTT
CDR3aa: CASSADRGNWGKLFF

j_gene: TRBJ2-3
d_gene: .
v_gene: TRBV7-9
abundance: .
CDR3nt: TGTGCCAGCAGCTTATTTAGGAGTAGCACAGATACGCAGTATTTT
CDR3aa: CASSLFRSSTDTQYF

j_gene: TRBJ1-5
d_gene: .
v_gene: TRBV15
abundance: .
CDR3nt: TGTGCCACCAGCAGAGATGCGGGGGAGTATCAGCCCCAGCATTTT
CDR3aa: CATSRDAGEYQPQHF

j_gene: TRBJ1-2
d_gene: TRBD1
v_gene: TRBV9
abundance: many
CDR3nt: TGTGCCAGCAGCCCACGGACAGGCCCCTATGGCTACACCTTC
CDR3aa: CASSPRTGPYGYTF

j_gene: TRBJ2-2
d_gene: TRBD2
v_gene: TRBV18
abundance: .
CDR3nt: TGTGCCAGCTCACCCTTTAGACTAGCGGATCACCCGAACACCGGGGAGCTGTTTTTT
CDR3aa: CASSPFRLADHPNTGELFF

j_gene: TRBJ1-4
d_gene: .
v_gene: TRBV28
abundance: many
CDR3nt: TGTGCCAGCAGCGCCTCGTGGGGCGAAAAACTGTTTTTT
CDR3aa: CASSASWGEKLFF

j_gene: TRBJ1-5
d_gene: .
v_gene: TRBV7-9
abundance: .
CDR3nt: TGTGCCAGCAGCTTAGGGGGGGCGGGGAGGAATCAGCCCCAGCATTTT
CDR3aa: CASSLGGAGRNQPQHF

j_gene: TRBJ2-7
d_gene: TRBD1
v_gene: TRBV5-6
abundance: .
CDR3nt: TGTGCCAGCAGCTTGACGGGACAGGGGACCTACGAGCAGTACTTC
CDR3aa: CASSLTGQGTYEQYF

j_gene: TRBJ1-4
d_gene: .
v_gene: TRBV5-1
abundance: .
CDR3nt: TGCGCCAGCAGTCAAGGTGGAGGGACCAAACTGTTTTTT
CDR3aa: CASSQGGGTKLFF

j_gene: TRBJ2-7
d_gene: .
v_gene: TRBV20-1
abundance: .
CDR3nt: TGCAGTGCTAGACCCAAAACTAGGTTTGACGAGCAGTACTTC
CDR3aa: CSARPKTRFDEQYF

j_gene: TRBJ2-1
d_gene: .
v_gene: TRBV6-1
abundance: many
CDR3nt: TGTGCCAGCACGGACTCAACCTTGGTGGGGCAGTTCTTC
CDR3aa: CASTDSTLVGQFF

j_gene: TRBJ2-7
d_gene: TRBD2
v_gene: TRBV27
abundance: many
CDR3nt: TGTGCCAGCAGCCGTACCTTACTAGCGGGAGGAGTCTACGAGCAGTACTTC
CDR3aa: CASSRTLLAGGVYEQYF

j_gene: TRBJ1-1
d_gene: .
v_gene: TRBV18
abundance: many
CDR3nt: TGTGCCAGCTCACCGCAGTTGGGGGAGAACACTGAAGCTTTCTTT
CDR3aa: CASSPQLGENTEAFF

j_gene: TRBJ2-7
d_gene: .
v_gene: TRBV7-3
abundance: .
CDR3nt: TGTGCCAGCAGCTTAACCTGGGCGGCAGGCTTATTCTACGAGCAGTACTTC
CDR3aa: CASSLTWAAGLFYEQYF

j_gene: TRBJ2-5
d_gene: .
v_gene: TRBV24-1
abundance: many
CDR3nt: TGTGCCACCAGTGACCCCAGTAACCGGGGCCAAGAGGAGACCCAGTACTTC
CDR3aa: CATSDPSNRGQEETQYF

j_gene: TRBJ1-2
d_gene: .
v_gene: TRBV5-1
abundance: many
CDR3nt: TGCGCCAGCAGCTCCACCGTTCGGGTTGGGCGTAGGGTCGGGAACTATGGCTACACCTTC
CDR3aa: CASSSTVRVGRRVGNYGYTF

j_gene: TRBJ2-1
d_gene: .
v_gene: TRBV28
abundance: many
CDR3nt: TGTGCCAGCACTCAATGGGTTGGGGCTATCAATGAGCAGTTCTTC
CDR3aa: CASTQWVGAINEQFF